The 31 T cell receptor beta chains in this list originate from one sample, sequenced in a study of blood T cell repertoires in COVID-19. Only in-frame clones appear in the TCRdb table, and some are missing; sequencing was by immunoSEQ multiplex PCR. The repertoire holds a few hundred thousand clones, with about 90% as singletons. The sequenced material came from peripheral blood. These receptors were taken from a man in his fifties or sixties with acute or convalescent COVID-19.

V usage is TRBV9 and J usage is TRBJ2-7; perhaps TRBD2 as D (6 bases). CDR3 length: 14 residues. Trimming stripped 4 bases from V and 4 bases from J, with 15 bases between. From germline, CDR1 is SGDLS and CDR2 YYNGEE. In DNA, the CDR3 is TGTGCCAGCAGCCCGGGGACTCAAGCGTACGAGCAGTACTTC. Translating it yields CASSPGTQAYEQYF.

This chain uses TRBV18 with TRBJ2-3, with TRBD2 matching over 9 bases. The CDR3 is made up of 15 amino acids. V lost 1 base, J lost 5 bases, and 4 bases stayed unmatched. The V gene's germline CDR1 is KGHSH and CDR2 LQKENI. CDR3: CASSPLAGELDTQYF. CDR3 nucleotide sequence: TGTGCCAGCTCACCACTAGCGGGAGAATTAGATACGCAGTATTTT.

The chain is built from TRBV12-3 or TRBV12-4 and TRBJ2-5; D not resolved. V dropped 6 bases and J dropped 4 bases, with 12 bases sitting between them. CDR3 length: 13 residues. The CDR3 is CASRQGERETQYF. In DNA form, the CDR3 reads TGTGCCAGCAGGCAAGGAGAGCGAGAGACCCAGTACTTC.

This clone was seen only once. The V and J genes are TRBV28 and TRBJ1-2, with a possible D match to TRBD1 (6 bases). Germline CDR1 is MDHEN and CDR2 is SYDVKM. The CDR3 is 12 residues long. V was shortened by 5 bases and J by 6 bases, with 10 bases between the two germline ends. CDR3 nucleotides: TGTGCCAGCAGTGAACAGGGTGATGGCTACACCTTC. Translation: CASSEQGDGYTF.

The chain links TRBV23-1 to TRBJ1-5; D unclear. TRBV23-1 is recorded as an ORF, its role being uncertain. The CDR3 sequence is 12 residues long. The V end lost 5 bases, the J end lost 7 bases, and 9 bases lay between the germline ends. CDR3 bases: TGCGCCAGCAGTAGGCCAGGCCAGCCCCAGCATTTT. This translates into CASSRPGQPQHF.

V and J are TRBV3-1 (or the pseudogene TRBV3-2) and TRBJ2-3; 12 bases are shared with TRBD2. V trimming: 4 bases; J trimming: 5 bases; junction bases outside the gene matches: 7. This CDR3 is 16 amino acids long. CDR1 is LGHDT and CDR2 is YNNKEL in the germline V gene (reference sequence). CDR3 protein: CASSLALAGGEDTQYF. DNA for the CDR3: TGTGCCAGCAGCCTAGCCCTAGCGGGGGGGGAAGATACGCAGTATTTT.

The J gene is TRBJ2-3, the V gene TRBV19; D gene unclear. The germline gives CDR1 LNHDA, CDR2 SQIVND (reference sequence). Between the trimmed V and J ends, which lost 3 bases and 6 bases, there was a span of 7 bases. The CDR3 spans 12 residues. CDR3 residues: CASSIRVDTQYF. In DNA, the CDR3 is TGTGCCAGTAGTATTCGGGTCGATACGCAGTATTTT.

This clone appeared a single time. The chain employs TRBV4-3 and TRBJ1-4, with TRBD1 matching 9 bases. The CDR3 is made up of 17 amino acids. Looked up from germline, CDR1 is LGHNA and CDR2 is YSLEER. J was trimmed by 10 bases and V by 0 bases; bases with no gene match: 12. The CDR3 DNA is TGCGCCAGCAGCCAAGATCGGCCGGGACAGGGCGTTGGAAAACTGTTTTTT. Translated, it gives CASSQDRPGQGVGKLFF.

J is TRBJ1-1 and V is TRBV7-2; D not certain. V was trimmed by 2 bases and J by 5 bases, leaving 18 bases between them. Germline V gene data show CDR1 as SGHTA and CDR2 as FQGNSA. The CDR3 runs 16 residues. CDR3 amino acids: CASSLNQAVPMTEAFF. The CDR3, as DNA: TGTGCCAGCAGCTTAAATCAGGCAGTTCCTATGACTGAAGCTTTCTTT.

The chain combines TRBV4-2 with TRBJ2-7; 12 nucleotides line up with TRBD2. V was clipped by 5 bases and J by 3 bases; unmatched bases: 8. The CDR3 contains 16 residues. The germline CDR1 and CDR2 sequences are LGHNA and YNFKEQ. CDR3 in DNA: TGTGCCAGCAGCGGATGGGGACTAGCGGGTCGCTACGAGCAGTACTTC. Amino acids: CASSGWGLAGRYEQYF.

CDR3 bases: TGTGCCACCCAAGGACAGGGGGGCACTGAAGCTTTCTTT. The encoded protein is CATQGQGGTEAFF. The chain combines TRBV28 with TRBJ1-1; 10 bases are shared with TRBD1. V shed 10 bases, J shed 4 bases, and the junction held 6 bases outside the gene matches. The CDR3 spans 13 residues. CDR1 is MDHEN, CDR2 SYDVKM, per germline.

The gene calls are TRBV30 and TRBJ2-3, with 10 bases matching TRBD2. Germline CDR1 GTSNPN, CDR2 SVGIG (reference sequence). This CDR3 spans 15 amino acids. Trimming cost V 2 bases and J 2 bases; bases outside gene matches: 4. The CDR3 is CAWSPLAGVTDTQYF. CDR3 in DNA: TGTGCCTGGAGTCCCCTAGCGGGAGTCACAGATACGCAGTATTTT. The complete variable domain, with remaining parts taken from reference TRBV30 and TRBJ2-3, reads SQTIHQWPATLVQPVGSPLSLECTVEGTSNPNLYWYRQAAGRGLQLLFYSVGIGQISSEVPQNLSASRPQDRQFILSSKKLLLSDSGFYLCAWSPLAGVTDTQYFGPGTRLTVL.

This clone was picked up a small number of times. The sample carries other DNA sequences with the same CDR3. This chain joins TRBV27 and TRBJ2-7, with 8 positions matching TRBD2. Germline V gene lookup returns CDR1 MNHEY and CDR2 SMNVEV (reference sequence). There are 14 residues in the CDR3. V shed 3 bases and J 4 bases; nucleotides not matched to a gene: 5. The CDR3 coding sequence is TGTGCCAGCAGTTTCCTAGCGGGCGGTTACGAGCAGTACTTC. Translating gives CASSFLAGGYEQYF.

This chain connects TRBV6-4 to TRBJ2-1, with D perhaps matching TRBD1 (6 bases). Deletions cut 5 bases from V and 4 bases from J, with 15 bases between. Germline V CDR1 and CDR2: MRHNA, SNTAGT. CDR3 size: 15 residues. This CDR3 is CASSQQGSEYNEQFF. In DNA, the CDR3 is TGTGCCAGCAGTCAGCAGGGGTCCGAGTACAATGAGCAGTTCTTC.

The chain is built from TRBV6-6 and TRBJ1-5; D gene ambiguous. CDR3 length: 16 residues. Germline assignment: CDR1 MNHNY and CDR2 SVGAGI (reference sequence). The V and J ends lost 5 bases and 0 bases respectively, with 14 bases between them. The CDR3 spells CASSNAAGYSNQPQHF. For the CDR3, the DNA is TGTGCCAGCAGTAACGCGGCGGGTTATAGCAATCAGCCCCAGCATTTT.

The chain couples TRBV18 to TRBJ1-1; D unresolved. CDR1 and CDR2 (germline): KGHSH, LQKENI. The CDR3 runs 14 residues. Between the trimmed V and J ends, which lost 0 bases and 2 bases, there was a span of 7 bases. This chain's CDR3 is CASSPPARNTEAFF. DNA for the CDR3: TGTGCCAGCTCACCACCCGCGCGTAACACTGAAGCTTTCTTT.

This rearrangement joins TRBV28 to TRBJ2-7; possibly TRBD1 for D (6 bases). Deletions cut 5 bases from V and 1 base from J, with 15 bases between. The CDR3 length is 15 residues. CDR1 is MDHEN and CDR2 is SYDVKM in the germline V gene. CDR3 DNA sequence: TGTGCCAGCAGTCCAGTTAATGGACAGTCCTACGAGCAGTACTTC. Its translation: CASSPVNGQSYEQYF.

This chain connects TRBV27 to TRBJ1-2, with a tentative D call TRBD1 (5 bases). V was cut by 4 bases and J by 4 bases, with 16 bases left in between. The CDR3 spans 15 residues. The V gene's germline CDR1 is MNHEY and CDR2 SMNVEV (reference sequence). CDR3: CASSSQGRVFYGYTF. As DNA, the CDR3 is TGTGCCAGCAGTTCCCAAGGCAGGGTGTTCTATGGCTACACCTTC.

The DNA for the CDR3 is TGTGCCAGCAACAGGGTCTCTGGAAACACCATATATTTT. This sequence encodes CASNRVSGNTIYF. The chain has TRBV28 and TRBJ1-3; D possibly corresponds to TRBD1 (6 bases). CDR3 length: 13 residues. The V gene's germline CDR1 is MDHEN and CDR2 SYDVKM. Trimming removed 7 bases at V and 0 bases at J, with 7 bases between.

The chain links TRBV7-8 to TRBJ2-7, with D possibly matching TRBD2 (5 bases). The V end lost 5 bases, the J end lost 0 bases, and 11 bases lay between the germline ends. The CDR3 length is 14 residues. The germline V gene has CDR1 SGHVS and CDR2 FQNEAQ. The CDR3 loop reads CASSPRTSSYEQYF. The DNA for the CDR3 is TGTGCCAGCAGCCCGCGGACTTCCTCCTACGAGCAGTACTTC. The whole variable domain, remainder taken from reference TRBV7-8 and TRBJ2-7, is GAGVSQSPRYKVAKRGQDVALRCDPISGHVSLFWYQQALGQGPEFLTYFQNEAQLDKSGLPSDRFFAERPEGSVSTLKIQRTQQEDSAVYLCASSPRTSSYEQYFGPGTRLTVT.

This chain joins TRBV9 and TRBJ2-7, with TRBD1 matching over 9 bases. This CDR3 has 14 residues. The germline V gene has CDR1 SGDLS and CDR2 YYNGEE. V trimming: 9 bases; J trimming: 6 bases; junction bases outside the gene matches: 13. The CDR3, as DNA: TGTGCCACCGCGACCGGGACAGGGTGGGGCGAGCAGTACTTC. It encodes CATATGTGWGEQYF.

The rearrangement joins TRBV7-3 to TRBJ2-5, with 8 bases matching TRBD2. The CDR3 loop spans 16 amino acids. Germline CDR1 and CDR2: SGHTA and FQGTGA. J gave up 0 bases and V 5 bases, and 8 bases lay outside the gene matches. The CDR3 sequence: CASSPTSGNHQETQYF. The CDR3 bases are TGTGCCAGCAGCCCCACTAGCGGTAACCACCAAGAGACCCAGTACTTC.

The genes are TRBV27 and TRBJ1-2; TRBD1 agrees at 8 bases. Germline assignment: CDR1 MNHEY and CDR2 SMNVEV (reference sequence). The CDR3 length is 14 residues. V lost 2 bases and J lost 2; bases outside the gene matches: 1. CDR3 protein: CASSLQGANYGYTF. As DNA, the CDR3 is TGTGCCAGCAGTTTACAGGGGGCGAACTATGGCTACACCTTC.

V is TRBV24-1 and J is TRBJ2-5; 10 bases match TRBD1. CDR3 length: 16 residues. Trimming took 4 bases from V and 2 from J; bases not matched to a gene: 6. From germline, CDR1 is KGHDR and CDR2 SFDVKD. The CDR3 region is CATSEAGQGVQETQYF. In DNA form, the CDR3 reads TGTGCCACCAGTGAGGCCGGACAGGGGGTACAAGAGACCCAGTACTTC.

The V gene is TRBV15, the J gene TRBJ2-3; possible D gene TRBD2, 6 bases. Trimming left V 5 bases short and J 2 bases short, with 14 bases between. This CDR3 is 15 amino acids long. CDR1 is LNHNV, CDR2 YYDKDF, per germline (reference sequence). The CDR3 is CATSPSGGFTDTQYF. The DNA of the CDR3 is TGTGCCACCAGCCCCTCAGGAGGGTTCACAGATACGCAGTATTTT.

This chain links TRBV5-1 with TRBJ1-1; TRBD1 is a possible D gene (6 bases). There are 15 residues in the CDR3. The V end lost 0 bases, the J end lost 5 bases, and 14 bases lay between the germline ends. Germline V gene data show CDR1 as SGHRS and CDR2 as YFSETQ. As DNA, the CDR3 is TGCGCCAGCAGCTTGGAGGGCAGGGGTTGGACTGAAGCTTTCTTT. Protein product: CASSLEGRGWTEAFF.

This clone was seen only a few times. The chain combines TRBV21-1 with TRBJ2-7; the table's D call, TRBD2, has no DNA check behind it. TRBV21-1 is a documented pseudogene. This CDR3 has 16 residues. The CDR3 spells CASTTLMRLGYYEQYF. The CDR3 nucleotides read TGTGCCAGCACCACCCTCATGCGGCTCGGGTATTACGAGCAGTACTTC.

The chain employs TRBV7-9 and TRBJ2-7; 12 positions match TRBD2. Germline assignment: CDR1 SEHNR and CDR2 FQNEAQ (reference sequence). V shed 5 bases and J 4 bases; nucleotides not matched to a gene: 9. This CDR3 has 16 residues. The CDR3: CASSRLLAGGPYEQYF. The CDR3 DNA follows: TGTGCCAGCAGCCGTCTCCTAGCGGGAGGGCCGTACGAGCAGTACTTC. The full variable domain, completed using reference TRBV7-9 and TRBJ2-7, is DTGVSQNPRHKITKRGQNVTFRCDPISEHNRLYWYRQTLGQGPEFLTYFQNEAQLEKSRLLSDRFSAERPKGSFSTLEIQRTEQGDSAMYLCASSRLLAGGPYEQYFGPGTRLTVT.

The rearrangement joins TRBV19 to TRBJ2-7; 10 nucleotides align to TRBD2. The CDR3 runs 13 residues. Trimming at V came to 5 bases and at J to 7 bases, leaving 5 bases not matched to a gene. Per germline, CDR1 LNHDA and CDR2 SQIVND (reference sequence). CDR3: CASSELAGREQYF. The CDR3 DNA follows: TGTGCCAGTAGTGAACTAGCGGGAAGGGAGCAGTACTTC.

V usage is TRBV5-5 and J usage is TRBJ1-3; D remains ambiguous. Germline V gene lookup returns CDR1 SGHKS and CDR2 YYEKEE (reference sequence). This CDR3 is 16 amino acids long. The V end lost 4 bases, the J end lost 3 bases, and 17 bases lay between the germline ends. In DNA form, the CDR3 reads TGTGCCAGCAGCCCGACGACGGGGTTACTTGGAAACACCATATATTTT. Its translation: CASSPTTGLLGNTIYF.

This chain uses TRBV9 with TRBJ1-4; the match to TRBD1 covers 9 bases. The CDR3 has 16 residues. Germline V CDR1 and CDR2: SGDLS, YYNGEE. The ends lost 4 bases at V and 5 bases at J; junction bases unmatched: 9. In nucleotides, the CDR3 is TGTGCCAGCAGCCCCCGGACAGGGGCCCTCAATGAAAAACTGTTTTTT. Residues: CASSPRTGALNEKLFF. Filled out from reference TRBV9 and TRBJ1-4, the complete variable domain reads DSGVTQTPKHLITATGQRVTLRCSPRSGDLSVYWYQQSLDQGLQFLIQYYNGEERAKGNILERFSAQQFPDLHSELNLSSLELGDSALYFCASSPRTGALNEKLFFGSGTQLSVL.